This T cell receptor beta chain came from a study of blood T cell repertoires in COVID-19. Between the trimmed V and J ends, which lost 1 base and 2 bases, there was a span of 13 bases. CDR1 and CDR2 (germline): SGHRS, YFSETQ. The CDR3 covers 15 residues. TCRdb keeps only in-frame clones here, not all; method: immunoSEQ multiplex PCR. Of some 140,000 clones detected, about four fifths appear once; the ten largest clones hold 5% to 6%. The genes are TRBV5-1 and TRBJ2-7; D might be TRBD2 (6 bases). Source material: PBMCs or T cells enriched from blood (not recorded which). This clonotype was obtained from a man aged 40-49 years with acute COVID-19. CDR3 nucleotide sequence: TGCGCCAGCAGCTTGCTGGACGGGGGTGCCTACGAGCAGTACTTC. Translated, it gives CASSLLDGGAYEQYF.